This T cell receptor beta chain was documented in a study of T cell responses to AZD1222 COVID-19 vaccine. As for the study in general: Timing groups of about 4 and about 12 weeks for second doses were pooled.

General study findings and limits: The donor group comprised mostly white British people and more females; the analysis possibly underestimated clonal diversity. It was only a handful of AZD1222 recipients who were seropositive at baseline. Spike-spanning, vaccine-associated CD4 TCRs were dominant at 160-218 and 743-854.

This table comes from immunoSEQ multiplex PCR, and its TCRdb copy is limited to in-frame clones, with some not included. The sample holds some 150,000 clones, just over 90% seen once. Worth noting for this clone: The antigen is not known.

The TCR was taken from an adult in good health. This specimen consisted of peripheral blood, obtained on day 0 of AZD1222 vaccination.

The CDR3 nucleotides are TGTGCCAGCAGTTTAGGGGTTCGCTATGGCTACACCTTC. This sequence encodes CASSLGVRYGYTF. The chain is built from TRBV12-3 or TRBV12-4 and TRBJ1-2; no reliable D call. V lost 1 base to trimming and J lost 4 bases, with 7 bases between them. This CDR3 has 13 residues.